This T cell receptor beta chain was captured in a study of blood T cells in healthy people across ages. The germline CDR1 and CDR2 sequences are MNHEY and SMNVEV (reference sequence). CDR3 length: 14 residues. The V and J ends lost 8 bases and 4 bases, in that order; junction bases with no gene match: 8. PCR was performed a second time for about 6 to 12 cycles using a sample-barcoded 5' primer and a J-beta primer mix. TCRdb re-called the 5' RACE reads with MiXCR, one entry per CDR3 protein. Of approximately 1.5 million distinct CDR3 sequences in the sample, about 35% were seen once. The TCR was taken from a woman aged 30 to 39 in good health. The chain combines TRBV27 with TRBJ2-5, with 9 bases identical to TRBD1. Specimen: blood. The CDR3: CASEITGGRETQYF. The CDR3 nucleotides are TGTGCCAGCGAAATAACAGGGGGCAGAGAGACCCAGTACTTC.